This T cell receptor beta chain was found in a study of T cells in Graves' hyperthyroidism and ophthalmopathy. The study included ophthalmopathy patients with Clinical Activity Score at least 3, NOSPECS grade at least 4 and duration under 3 months. Any patient presenting with uncontrolled infection, other autoimmune disease, pregnancy or lactation was left out. Amplification of TCR beta CDR3 regions used RNA as the template. Researchers ran a first-round RT-PCR on the TCR CDR3 using the HTBI primer set. MiXCR was run by TCRdb on the multiplex PCR reads, yielding one entry per CDR3 protein. Among about 270,000 distinct CDR3 sequences listed, 24% were seen once. Whole-study findings and limits: Ophthalmopathy got predicted by the model a median approximately 6 months before its onset.

This clonotype was detected many times. Its target is unknown. The source material was blood. The TCR was taken from a woman between 40 and 50 years old with Graves' ophthalmopathy.

CDR3 protein: CASSSRQGSTGELFF. The CDR3 DNA reads as TGTGCCAGCAGTTCCCGACAGGGTAGCACCGGGGAGCTGTTTTTT. This sequence joins TRBV12-3 or TRBV12-4 and TRBJ2-2; 7 bases are a match to TRBD1. CDR3 length equals 15 residues. The ends lost 4 bases at V and 4 bases at J; junction bases unmatched: 6.